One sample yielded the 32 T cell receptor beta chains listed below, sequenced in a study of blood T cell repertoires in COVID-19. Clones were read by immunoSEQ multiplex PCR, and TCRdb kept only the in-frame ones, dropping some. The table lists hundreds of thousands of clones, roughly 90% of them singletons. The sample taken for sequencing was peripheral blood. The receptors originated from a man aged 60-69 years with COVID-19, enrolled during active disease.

Written as DNA, the CDR3 is TGTGCCTGGAGTTCTCGAAGGGGACTAGGGGCAGTCATGGGCAATCAGCCCCAGCATTTT. Translating it yields CAWSSRRGLGAVMGNQPQHF. This chain uses TRBV30 with TRBJ1-5, with D perhaps TRBD1 (5 bases). The V and J ends lost 2 bases and 2 bases respectively, with 28 bases between them. CDR1 is GTSNPN, CDR2 SVGIG, per germline (reference sequence). The CDR3 has 20 residues.

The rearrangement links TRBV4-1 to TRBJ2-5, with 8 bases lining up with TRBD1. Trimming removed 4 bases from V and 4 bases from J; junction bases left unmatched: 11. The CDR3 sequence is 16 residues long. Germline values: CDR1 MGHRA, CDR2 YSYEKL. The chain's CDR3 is CASSLRTGTLIETQYF. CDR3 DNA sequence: TGCGCCAGCAGCCTACGGACAGGGACGCTGATAGAGACCCAGTACTTC.

In DNA, the CDR3 is TGTGCCAGCATTTCCGGGTCTGTGTATGAAAAACTGTTTTTT. It specifies CASISGSVYEKLFF. V usage is TRBV28 and J usage is TRBJ1-4, with D unclear. CDR1 is MDHEN, CDR2 SYDVKM, per germline. V shed 7 bases and J shed 6 bases, with 15 bases lying between them. This CDR3 spans 14 amino acids.

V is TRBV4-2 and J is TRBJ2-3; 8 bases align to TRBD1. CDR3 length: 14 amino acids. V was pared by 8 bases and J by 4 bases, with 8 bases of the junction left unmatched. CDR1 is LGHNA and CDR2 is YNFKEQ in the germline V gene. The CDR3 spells CASGDRGESDTQYF. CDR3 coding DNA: TGTGCCAGCGGAGACAGGGGAGAATCAGATACGCAGTATTTT.

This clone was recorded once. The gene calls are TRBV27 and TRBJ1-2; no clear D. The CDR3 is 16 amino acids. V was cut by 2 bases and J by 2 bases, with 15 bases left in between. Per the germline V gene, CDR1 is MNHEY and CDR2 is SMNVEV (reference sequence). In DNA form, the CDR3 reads TGTGCCAGCAGTTTAGGACCCCCAGGAGGAAACTATGGCTACACCTTC. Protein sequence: CASSLGPPGGNYGYTF.

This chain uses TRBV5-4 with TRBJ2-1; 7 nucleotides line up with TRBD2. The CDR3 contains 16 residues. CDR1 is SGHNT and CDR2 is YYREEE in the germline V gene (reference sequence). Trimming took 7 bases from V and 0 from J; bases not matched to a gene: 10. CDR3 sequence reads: CASSNLAASSYNEQFF. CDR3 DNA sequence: TGTGCCAGCTCGAACCTAGCGGCTAGCTCCTACAATGAGCAGTTCTTC.

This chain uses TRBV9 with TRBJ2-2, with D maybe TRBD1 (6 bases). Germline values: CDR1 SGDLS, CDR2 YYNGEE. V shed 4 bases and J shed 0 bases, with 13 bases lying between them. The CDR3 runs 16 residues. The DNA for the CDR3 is TGTGCCAGCAGCCTAATGGACAGCTCGAACACCGGGGAGCTGTTTTTT. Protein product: CASSLMDSSNTGELFF.

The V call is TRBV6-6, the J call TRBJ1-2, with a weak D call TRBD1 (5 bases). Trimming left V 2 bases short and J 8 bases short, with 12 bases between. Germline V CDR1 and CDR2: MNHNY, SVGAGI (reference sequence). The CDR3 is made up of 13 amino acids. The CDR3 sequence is CASSYGAAEGYTF. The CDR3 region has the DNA TGTGCCAGCAGTTACGGGGCCGCCGAGGGCTACACCTTC.

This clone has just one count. CDR3 amino acids: CASTLLFLGGEQYF. The DNA for the CDR3 is TGCGCCAGCACCCTTCTATTTTTAGGGGGCGAGCAGTACTTC. J is TRBJ2-7 and V is TRBV10-2; maybe TRBD1 (6 bases). V was trimmed by 7 bases and J by 6 bases, leaving 19 bases between them. The length of the CDR3 is 14 residues. Germline CDR1 is WSHSY and CDR2 is SAAADI.

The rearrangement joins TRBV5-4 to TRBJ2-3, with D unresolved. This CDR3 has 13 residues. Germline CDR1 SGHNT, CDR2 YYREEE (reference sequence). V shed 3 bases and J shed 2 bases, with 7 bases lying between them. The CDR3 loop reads CASSSSHTDTQYF. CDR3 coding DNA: TGTGCCAGCAGCTCATCCCACACAGATACGCAGTATTTT. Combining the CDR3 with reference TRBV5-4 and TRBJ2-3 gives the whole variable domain ETGVTQSPTHLIKTRGQQVTLRCSSQSGHNTVSWYQQALGQGPQFIFQYYREEENGRGNFPPRFSGLQFPNYSSELNVNALELDDSALYLCASSSSHTDTQYFGPGTRLTVL.

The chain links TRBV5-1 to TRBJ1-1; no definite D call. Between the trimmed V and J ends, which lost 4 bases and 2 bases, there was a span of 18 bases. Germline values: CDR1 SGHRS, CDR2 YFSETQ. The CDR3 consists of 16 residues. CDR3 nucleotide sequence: TGCGCCAGCAGCCCATCCCGGACGGGGAAAAACACTGAAGCTTTCTTT. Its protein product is CASSPSRTGKNTEAFF.

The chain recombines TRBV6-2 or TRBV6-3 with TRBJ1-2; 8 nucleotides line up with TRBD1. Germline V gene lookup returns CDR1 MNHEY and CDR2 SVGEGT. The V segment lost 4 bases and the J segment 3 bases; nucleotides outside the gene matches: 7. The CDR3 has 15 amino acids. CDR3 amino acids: CASSSPDRGDYGYTF. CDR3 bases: TGTGCCAGCAGTTCACCCGACAGGGGCGACTATGGCTACACCTTC.

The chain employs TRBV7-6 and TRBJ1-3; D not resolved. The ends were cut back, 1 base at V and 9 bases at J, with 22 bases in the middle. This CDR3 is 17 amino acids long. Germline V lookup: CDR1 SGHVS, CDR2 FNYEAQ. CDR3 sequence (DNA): TGTGCCAGCAGCTTAGGCTATCGGCCGGCACACGGGAGCACCATATATTTT. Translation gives CASSLGYRPAHGSTIYF.

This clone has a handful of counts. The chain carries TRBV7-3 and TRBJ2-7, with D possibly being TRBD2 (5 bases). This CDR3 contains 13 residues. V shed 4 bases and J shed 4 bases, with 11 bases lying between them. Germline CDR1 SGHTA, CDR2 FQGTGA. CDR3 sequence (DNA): TGTGCCAGCAGCTCCTTCCCGGGGTACGAGCAGTACTTC. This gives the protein CASSSFPGYEQYF. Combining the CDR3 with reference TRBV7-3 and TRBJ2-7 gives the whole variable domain GAGVSQTPSNKVTEKGKYVELRCDPISGHTALYWYRQSLGQGPEFLIYFQGTGAADDSGLPNDRFFAVRPEGSVSTLKIQRTERGDSAVYLCASSSFPGYEQYFGPGTRLTVT.

CDR3 loop: CASSPSGGSNYGYTF. CDR3 DNA: TGTGCCAGCAGCCCAAGCGGTGGTTCGAACTATGGCTACACCTTC. The chain joins TRBV11-2 to TRBJ1-2; D gene ambiguous. V lost 5 bases to trimming and J lost 2 bases, with 15 bases between them. The germline gives CDR1 SGHAT, CDR2 FQNNGV. The CDR3 covers 15 residues.

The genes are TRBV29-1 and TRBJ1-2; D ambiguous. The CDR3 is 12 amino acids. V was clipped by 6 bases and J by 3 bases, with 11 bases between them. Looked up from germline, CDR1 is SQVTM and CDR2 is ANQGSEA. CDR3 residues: CSVESRYYGYTF. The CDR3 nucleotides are TGCAGCGTGGAAAGTAGATACTATGGCTACACCTTC.

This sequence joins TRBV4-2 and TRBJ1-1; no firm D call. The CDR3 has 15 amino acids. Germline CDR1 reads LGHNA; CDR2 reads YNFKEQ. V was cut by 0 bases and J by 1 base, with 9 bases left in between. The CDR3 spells CASSQDEAQNTEAFF. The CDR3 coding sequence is TGTGCCAGCAGCCAAGATGAGGCCCAGAACACTGAAGCTTTCTTT.

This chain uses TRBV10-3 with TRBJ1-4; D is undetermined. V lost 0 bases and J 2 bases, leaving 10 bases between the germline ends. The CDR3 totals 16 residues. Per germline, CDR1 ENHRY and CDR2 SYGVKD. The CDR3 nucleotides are TGTGCCATCAGTGAGTCCGCGGCAACTACTAATGAAAAACTGTTTTTT. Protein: CAISESAATTNEKLFF.

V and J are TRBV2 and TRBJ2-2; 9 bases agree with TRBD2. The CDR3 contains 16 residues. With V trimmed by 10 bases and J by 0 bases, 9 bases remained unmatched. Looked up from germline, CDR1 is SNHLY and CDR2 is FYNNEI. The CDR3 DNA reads TGTGCCATCCAGACTAGCGGCGACCCGAACACCGGGGAGCTGTTTTTT. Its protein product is CAIQTSGDPNTGELFF.

The DNA of the CDR3 is TGTGCCAGTAGTTCCTCGATTGACAAATCCTACGAGCAGTACTTC. Translated, it gives CASSSSIDKSYEQYF. The V and J genes are TRBV19 and TRBJ2-7; no clear D gene. Trimming left V 5 bases short and J 1 base short, with 15 bases between. From germline, CDR1 is LNHDA and CDR2 SQIVND (reference sequence). CDR3 length: 15 residues. Variable domain in full (rest from reference TRBV19 and TRBJ2-7): DGGITQSPKYLFRKEGQNVTLSCEQNLNHDAMYWYRQDPGQGLRLIYYSQIVNDFQKGDIAEGYSVSREKKESFPLTVTSAQKNPTAFYLCASSSSIDKSYEQYFGPGTRLTVT.

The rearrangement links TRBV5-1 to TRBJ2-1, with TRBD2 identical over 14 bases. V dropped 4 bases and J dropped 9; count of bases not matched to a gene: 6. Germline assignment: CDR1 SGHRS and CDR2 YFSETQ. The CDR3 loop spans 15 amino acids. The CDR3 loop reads CASSPGTSGGVEQFF. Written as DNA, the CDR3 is TGCGCCAGCAGCCCAGGGACTAGCGGGGGTGTTGAGCAGTTCTTC.

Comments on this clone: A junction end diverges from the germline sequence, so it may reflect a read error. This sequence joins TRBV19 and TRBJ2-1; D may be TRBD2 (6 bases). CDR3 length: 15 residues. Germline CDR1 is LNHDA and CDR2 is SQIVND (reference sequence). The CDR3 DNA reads TGTACCAGTAGTCCACTCGGGGGAGCGTACAATGAGCAGTTCTTC. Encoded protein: CTSSPLGGAYNEQFF. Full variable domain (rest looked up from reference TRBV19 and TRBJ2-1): DGGITQSPKYLFRKEGQNVTLSCEQNLNHDAMYWYRQDPGQGLRLIYYSQIVNDFQKGDIAEGYSVSREKKESFPLTVTSAQKNPTAFYLCTSSPLGGAYNEQFFGPGTRLTVL.

This CDR3 reads CASSGEAGAIEKLFF. The CDR3 nucleotides read TGTGCCAGCAGTGGCGAAGCAGGGGCTATTGAAAAACTGTTTTTT. The rearrangement links TRBV28 to TRBJ1-4; tentatively, D is TRBD1 (6 bases). V was trimmed by 5 bases and J by 7 bases, leaving 17 bases between them. Germline V gene sequence: CDR1 MDHEN, CDR2 SYDVKM. CDR3 size: 15 residues.

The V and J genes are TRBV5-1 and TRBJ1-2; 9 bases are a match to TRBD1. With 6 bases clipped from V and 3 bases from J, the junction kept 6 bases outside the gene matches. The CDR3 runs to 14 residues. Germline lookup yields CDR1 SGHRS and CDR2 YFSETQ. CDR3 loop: CASNNRGPDYGYTF. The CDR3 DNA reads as TGCGCCAGCAACAACAGGGGGCCCGACTATGGCTACACCTTC.

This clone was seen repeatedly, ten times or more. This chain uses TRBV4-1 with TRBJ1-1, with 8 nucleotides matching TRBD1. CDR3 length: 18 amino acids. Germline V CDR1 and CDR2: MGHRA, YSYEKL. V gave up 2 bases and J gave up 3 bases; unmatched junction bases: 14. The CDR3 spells CASSQIQTKQGVDTEAFF. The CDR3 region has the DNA TGCGCCAGCAGCCAAATACAAACAAAACAGGGGGTTGACACTGAAGCTTTCTTT.

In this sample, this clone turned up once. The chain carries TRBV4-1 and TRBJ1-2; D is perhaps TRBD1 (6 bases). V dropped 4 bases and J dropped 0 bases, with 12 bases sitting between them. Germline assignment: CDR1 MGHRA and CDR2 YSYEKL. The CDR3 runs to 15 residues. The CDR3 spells CASSRTGQANYGYTF. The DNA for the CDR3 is TGCGCCAGCAGCCGAACGGGACAAGCTAACTATGGCTACACCTTC.

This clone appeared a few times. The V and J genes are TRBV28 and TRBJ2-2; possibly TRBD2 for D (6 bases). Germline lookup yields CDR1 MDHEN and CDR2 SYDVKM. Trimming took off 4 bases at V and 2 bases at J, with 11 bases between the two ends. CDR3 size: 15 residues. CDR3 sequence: CASSSPGTNTGELFF. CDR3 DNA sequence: TGTGCCAGCAGTTCACCCGGGACTAACACCGGGGAGCTGTTTTTT.

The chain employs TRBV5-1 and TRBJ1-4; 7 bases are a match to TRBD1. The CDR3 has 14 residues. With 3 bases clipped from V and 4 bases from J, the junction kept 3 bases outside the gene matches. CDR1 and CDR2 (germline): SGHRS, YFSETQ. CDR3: CASSSTGINEKLFF. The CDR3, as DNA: TGCGCCAGCAGCTCGACAGGGATTAATGAAAAACTGTTTTTT.

In DNA, the CDR3 is TGTGCCAGCAGTTTCGACAGAAACTATGGCTACACCTTC. Residues: CASSFDRNYGYTF. The rearrangement links TRBV28 to TRBJ1-2; a possible D gene is TRBD1 (5 bases). Per germline, CDR1 MDHEN and CDR2 SYDVKM. This CDR3 has 13 residues. The V and J ends lost 3 bases and 2 bases respectively, with 7 bases between them.

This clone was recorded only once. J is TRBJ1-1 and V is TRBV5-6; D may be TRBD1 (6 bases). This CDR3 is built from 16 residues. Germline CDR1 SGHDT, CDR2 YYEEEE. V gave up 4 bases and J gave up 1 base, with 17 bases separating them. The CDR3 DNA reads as TGTGCCAGCAGCCCCGGGACACGATCTTGGAACACTGAAGCTTTCTTT. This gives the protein CASSPGTRSWNTEAFF.

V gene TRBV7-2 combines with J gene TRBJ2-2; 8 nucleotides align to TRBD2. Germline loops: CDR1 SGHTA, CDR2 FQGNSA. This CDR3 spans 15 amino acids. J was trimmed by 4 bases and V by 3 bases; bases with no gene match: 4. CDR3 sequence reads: CASSLALAGTGELFF. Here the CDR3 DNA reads TGTGCCAGCAGCTTGGCCCTAGCGGGCACCGGGGAGCTGTTTTTT.

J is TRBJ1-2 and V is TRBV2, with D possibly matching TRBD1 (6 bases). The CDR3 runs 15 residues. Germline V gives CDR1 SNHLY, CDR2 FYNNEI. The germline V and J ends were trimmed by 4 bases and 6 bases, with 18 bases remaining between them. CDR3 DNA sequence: TGTGCCAGCAGTGTCTGGGTGGGGGCTCTGGATGGCTACACCTTC. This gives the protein CASSVWVGALDGYTF.